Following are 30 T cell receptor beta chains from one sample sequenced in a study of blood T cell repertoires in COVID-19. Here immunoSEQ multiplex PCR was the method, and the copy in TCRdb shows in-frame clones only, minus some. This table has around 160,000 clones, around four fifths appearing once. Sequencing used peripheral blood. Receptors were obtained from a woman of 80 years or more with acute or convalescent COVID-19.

Written as DNA, the CDR3 is TGCGCCAGCAGCTCGCAGGGACAGGGGGCTGTAGGCACTGAAGCTTTCTTT. It yields the protein CASSSQGQGAVGTEAFF. This chain links TRBV5-1 with TRBJ1-1; 12 bases agree with TRBD1. In germline, CDR1 is SGHRS, CDR2 YFSETQ. Trimming cost V 3 bases and J 4 bases; bases outside gene matches: 10. The CDR3 is 17 residues long.

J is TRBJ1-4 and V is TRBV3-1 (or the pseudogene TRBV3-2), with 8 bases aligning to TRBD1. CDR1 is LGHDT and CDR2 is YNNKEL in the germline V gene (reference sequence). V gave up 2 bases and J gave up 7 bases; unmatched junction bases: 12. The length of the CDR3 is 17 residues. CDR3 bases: TGTGCCAGCAGCCAACCCGGGACAGGCGCCAAAGGTGAAAAACTGTTTTTT. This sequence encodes CASSQPGTGAKGEKLFF.

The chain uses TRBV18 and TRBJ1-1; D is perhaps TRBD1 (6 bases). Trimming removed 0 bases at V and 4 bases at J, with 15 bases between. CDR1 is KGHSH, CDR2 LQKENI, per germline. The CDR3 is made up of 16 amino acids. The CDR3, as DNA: TGTGCCAGCTCACCACCGGGGCCAGGGGCGGTCACTGAAGCTTTCTTT. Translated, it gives CASSPPGPGAVTEAFF. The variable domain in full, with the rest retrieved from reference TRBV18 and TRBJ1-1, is NAGVMQNPRHLVRRRGQEARLRCSPMKGHSHVYWYRQLPEEGLKFMVYLQKENIIDESGMPKERFSAEFPKEGPSILRIQQVVRGDSAAYFCASSPPGPGAVTEAFFGQGTRLTVV.

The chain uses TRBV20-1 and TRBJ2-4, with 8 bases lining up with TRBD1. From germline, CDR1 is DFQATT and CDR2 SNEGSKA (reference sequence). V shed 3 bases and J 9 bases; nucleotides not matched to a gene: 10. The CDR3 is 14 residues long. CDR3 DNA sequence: TGCAGTGCTAGTTCGGACAGGGACTTTAGCATTCAGTACTTC. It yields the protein CSASSDRDFSIQYF.

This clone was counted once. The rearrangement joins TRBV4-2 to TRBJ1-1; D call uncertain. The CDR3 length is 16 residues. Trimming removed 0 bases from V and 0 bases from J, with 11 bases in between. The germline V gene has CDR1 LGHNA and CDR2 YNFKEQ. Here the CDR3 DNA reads TGTGCCAGCAGCCAAGATCGAAACAGAGTGAACACTGAAGCTTTCTTT. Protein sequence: CASSQDRNRVNTEAFF.

This CDR3 reads CASSHSLAGTGSGYTF. CDR3 DNA sequence: TGTGCCAGCAGCCACAGCCTAGCCGGGACAGGGAGTGGCTACACCTTC. The V gene is TRBV3-1 (or the pseudogene TRBV3-2), the J gene TRBJ1-2, with 9 bases matching TRBD1. V lost 3 bases to trimming and J lost 7 bases; unmatched junction nucleotides: 12. The CDR3 runs to 16 residues. Germline V CDR1 and CDR2: LGHDT, YNNKEL (reference sequence).

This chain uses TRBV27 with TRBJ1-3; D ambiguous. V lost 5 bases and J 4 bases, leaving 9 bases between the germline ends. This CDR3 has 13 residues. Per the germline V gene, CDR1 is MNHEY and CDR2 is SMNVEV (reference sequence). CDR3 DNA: TGTGCCAGCAGTCCTTCCCCCGGAAACACCATATATTTT. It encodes CASSPSPGNTIYF.

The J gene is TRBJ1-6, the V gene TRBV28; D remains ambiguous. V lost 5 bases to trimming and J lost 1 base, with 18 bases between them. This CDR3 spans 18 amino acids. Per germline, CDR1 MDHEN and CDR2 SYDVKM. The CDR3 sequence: CASSPPRRAGSYNSPLHF. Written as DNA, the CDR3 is TGTGCCAGCAGTCCTCCGAGGAGGGCTGGGTCCTATAATTCACCCCTCCACTTT.

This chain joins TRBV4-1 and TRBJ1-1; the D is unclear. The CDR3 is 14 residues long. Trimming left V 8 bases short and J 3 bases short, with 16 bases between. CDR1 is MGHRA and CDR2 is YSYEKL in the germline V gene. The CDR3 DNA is TGCGCCAGCCAACCAACCTTTCGGGACACTGAAGCTTTCTTT. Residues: CASQPTFRDTEAFF.

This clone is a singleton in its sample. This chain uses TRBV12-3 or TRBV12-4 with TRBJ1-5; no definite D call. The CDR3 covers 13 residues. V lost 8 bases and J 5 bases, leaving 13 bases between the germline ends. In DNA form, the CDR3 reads TGTGCCAGCCAATGGGGAGGGTATCAGCCCCAGCATTTT. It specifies CASQWGGYQPQHF.

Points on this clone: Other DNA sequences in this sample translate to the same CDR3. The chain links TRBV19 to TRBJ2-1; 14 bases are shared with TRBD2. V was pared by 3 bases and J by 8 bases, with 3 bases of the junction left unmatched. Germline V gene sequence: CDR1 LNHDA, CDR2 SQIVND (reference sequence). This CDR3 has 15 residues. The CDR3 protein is CASSIGTSGSDEQFF. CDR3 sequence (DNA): TGTGCCAGTAGTATCGGGACTAGCGGGAGCGATGAGCAGTTCTTC.

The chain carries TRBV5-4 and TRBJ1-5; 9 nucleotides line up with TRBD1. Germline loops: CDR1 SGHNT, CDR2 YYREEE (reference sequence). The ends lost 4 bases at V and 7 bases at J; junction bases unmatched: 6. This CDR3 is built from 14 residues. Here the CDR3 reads CASSRTGEDQPQHF. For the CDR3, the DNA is TGTGCCAGCAGCCGGACAGGGGAGGACCAGCCCCAGCATTTT.

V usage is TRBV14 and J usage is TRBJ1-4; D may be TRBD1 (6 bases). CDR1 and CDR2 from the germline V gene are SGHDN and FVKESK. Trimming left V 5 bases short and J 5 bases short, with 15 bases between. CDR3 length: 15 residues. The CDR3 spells CASSYTGTPNEKLFF. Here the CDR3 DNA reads TGTGCCAGCAGCTATACCGGGACACCCAATGAAAAACTGTTTTTT.

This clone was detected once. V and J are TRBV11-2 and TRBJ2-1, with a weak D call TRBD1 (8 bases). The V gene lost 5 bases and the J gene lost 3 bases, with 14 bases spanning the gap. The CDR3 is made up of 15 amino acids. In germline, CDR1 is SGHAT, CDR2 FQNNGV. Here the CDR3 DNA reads TGTGCCAGCAGCCTACAGGGGGGGATCTACAATGAGCAGTTCTTC. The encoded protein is CASSLQGGIYNEQFF.

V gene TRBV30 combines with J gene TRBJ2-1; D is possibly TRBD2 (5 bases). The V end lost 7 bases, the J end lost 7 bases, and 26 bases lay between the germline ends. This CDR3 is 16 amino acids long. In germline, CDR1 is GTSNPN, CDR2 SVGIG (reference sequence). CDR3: CAFSPGSLYPGNEQFF. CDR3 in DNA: TGTGCCTTTAGTCCGGGATCATTATATCCGGGAAATGAGCAGTTCTTC.

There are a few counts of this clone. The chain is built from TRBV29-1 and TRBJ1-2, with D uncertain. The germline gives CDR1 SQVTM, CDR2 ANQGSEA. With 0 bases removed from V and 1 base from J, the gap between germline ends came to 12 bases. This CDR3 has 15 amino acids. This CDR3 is CSVEDAGRVNYGYTF. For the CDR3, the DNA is TGCAGCGTTGAAGATGCGGGCAGAGTTAACTATGGCTACACCTTC.

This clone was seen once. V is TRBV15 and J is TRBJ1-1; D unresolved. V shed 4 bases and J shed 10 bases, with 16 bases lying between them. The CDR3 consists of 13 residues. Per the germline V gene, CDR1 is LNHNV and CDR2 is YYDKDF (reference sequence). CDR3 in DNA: TGTGCCACCAGCATGAGAGTCCTAAATGGAGCTTTCTTT. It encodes CATSMRVLNGAFF.

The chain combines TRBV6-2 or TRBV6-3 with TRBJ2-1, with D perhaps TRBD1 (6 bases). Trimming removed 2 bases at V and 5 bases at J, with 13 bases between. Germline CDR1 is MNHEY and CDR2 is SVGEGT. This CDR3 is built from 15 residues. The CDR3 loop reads CASSYGQLLHNEQFF. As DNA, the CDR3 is TGTGCCAGCAGTTACGGACAGCTACTACACAATGAGCAGTTCTTC.

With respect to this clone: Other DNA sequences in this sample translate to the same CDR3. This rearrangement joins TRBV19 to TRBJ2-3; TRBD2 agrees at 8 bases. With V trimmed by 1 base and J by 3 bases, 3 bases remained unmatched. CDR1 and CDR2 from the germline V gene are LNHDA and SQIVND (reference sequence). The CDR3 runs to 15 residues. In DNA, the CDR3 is TGTGCCAGTAGTATAGCCGGGGGGGCGACAGATACGCAGTATTTT. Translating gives CASSIAGGATDTQYF.

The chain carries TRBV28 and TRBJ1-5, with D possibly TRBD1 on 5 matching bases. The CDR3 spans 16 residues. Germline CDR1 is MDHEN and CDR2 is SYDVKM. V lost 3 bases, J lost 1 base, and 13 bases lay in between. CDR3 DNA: TGTGCCAGCAGTTTGTGGGGGGAGGGAAGCAATCAGCCCCAGCATTTT. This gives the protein CASSLWGEGSNQPQHF.

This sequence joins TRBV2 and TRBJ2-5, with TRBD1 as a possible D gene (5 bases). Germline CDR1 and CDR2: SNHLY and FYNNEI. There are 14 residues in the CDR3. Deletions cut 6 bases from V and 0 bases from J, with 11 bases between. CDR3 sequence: CASSRDRNQETQYF. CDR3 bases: TGTGCCAGCAGCCGAGACAGAAACCAAGAGACCCAGTACTTC.

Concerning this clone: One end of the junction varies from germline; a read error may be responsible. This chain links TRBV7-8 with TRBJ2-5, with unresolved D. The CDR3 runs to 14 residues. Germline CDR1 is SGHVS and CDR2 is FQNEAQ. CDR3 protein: CASSQTGSKEAQYF. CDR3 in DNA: TGTGCCAGCAGCCAGACTGGATCGAAAGAGGCCCAGTACTTC.

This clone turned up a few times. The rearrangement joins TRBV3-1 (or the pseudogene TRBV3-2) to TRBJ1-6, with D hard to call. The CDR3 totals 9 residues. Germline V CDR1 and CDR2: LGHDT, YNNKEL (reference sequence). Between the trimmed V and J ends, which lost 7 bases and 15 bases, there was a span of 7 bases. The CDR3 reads CASKENLHF. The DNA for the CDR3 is TGTGCCAGCAAAGAGAACCTCCACTTT.

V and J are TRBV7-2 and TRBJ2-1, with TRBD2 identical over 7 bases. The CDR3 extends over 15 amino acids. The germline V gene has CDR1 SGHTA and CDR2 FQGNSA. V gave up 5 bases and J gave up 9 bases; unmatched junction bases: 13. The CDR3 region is CASSTEGGRGGEQFF. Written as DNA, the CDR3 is TGTGCCAGCAGCACAGAGGGCGGGAGAGGAGGTGAGCAGTTCTTC.

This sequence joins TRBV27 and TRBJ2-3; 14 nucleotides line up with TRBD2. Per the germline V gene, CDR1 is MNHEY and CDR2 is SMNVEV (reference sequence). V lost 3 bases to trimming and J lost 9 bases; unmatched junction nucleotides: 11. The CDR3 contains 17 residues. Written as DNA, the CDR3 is TGTGCCAGCAGTTTCTATGGACTAGCGGGGGGAGTGAGGACGCAGTATTTT. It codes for CASSFYGLAGGVRTQYF.

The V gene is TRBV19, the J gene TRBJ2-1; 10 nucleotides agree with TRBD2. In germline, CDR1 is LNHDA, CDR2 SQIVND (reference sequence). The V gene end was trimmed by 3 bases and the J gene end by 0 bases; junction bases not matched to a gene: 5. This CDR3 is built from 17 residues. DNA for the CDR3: TGTGCCAGTAGTATCACTAGCGGGGCTAGCTCCTACAATGAGCAGTTCTTC. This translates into CASSITSGASSYNEQFF.

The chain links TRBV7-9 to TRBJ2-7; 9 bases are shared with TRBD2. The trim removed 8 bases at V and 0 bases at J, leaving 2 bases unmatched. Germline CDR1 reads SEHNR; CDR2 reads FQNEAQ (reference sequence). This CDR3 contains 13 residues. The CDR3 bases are TGTGCCAGCCGGACTAGCGTCTCCTACGAGCAGTACTTC. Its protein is CASRTSVSYEQYF.

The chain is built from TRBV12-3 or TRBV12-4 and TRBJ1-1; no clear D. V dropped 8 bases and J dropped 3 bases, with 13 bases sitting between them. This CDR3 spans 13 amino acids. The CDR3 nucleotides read TGTGCCAGCTCTCGGCACAGCTACACTGAAGCTTTCTTT. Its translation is CASSRHSYTEAFF.

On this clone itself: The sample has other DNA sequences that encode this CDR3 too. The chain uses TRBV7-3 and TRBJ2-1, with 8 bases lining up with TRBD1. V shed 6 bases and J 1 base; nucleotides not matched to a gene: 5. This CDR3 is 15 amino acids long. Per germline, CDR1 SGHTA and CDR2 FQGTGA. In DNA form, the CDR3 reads TGTGCCAGCAGTTTCGACAGGGGTTCCTACAATGAGCAGTTCTTC. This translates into CASSFDRGSYNEQFF.

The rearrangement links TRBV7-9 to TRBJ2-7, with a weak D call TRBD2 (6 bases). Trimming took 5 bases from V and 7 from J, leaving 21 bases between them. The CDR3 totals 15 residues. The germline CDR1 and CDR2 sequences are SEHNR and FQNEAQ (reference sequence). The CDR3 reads CASSQMGTSAEEQYF. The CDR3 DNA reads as TGTGCCAGCAGCCAGATGGGGACTTCGGCGGAAGAGCAGTACTTC. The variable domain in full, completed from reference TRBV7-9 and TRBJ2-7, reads DTGVSQNPRHKITKRGQNVTFRCDPISEHNRLYWYRQTLGQGPEFLTYFQNEAQLEKSRLLSDRFSAERPKGSFSTLEIQRTEQGDSAMYLCASSQMGTSAEEQYFGPGTRLTVT.